Sequencing of this T cell receptor beta chain was carried out in a study of CD8+ T cells in alopecia areata. CDR1 MGHRA and CDR2 YSYEKL come from the germline V gene. Trimming removed 0 bases from V and 9 bases from J, with 9 bases in between. This CDR3 spans 13 amino acids. Once RNA had been extracted, it was reverse transcribed into cDNA to act as the sequencing template. The protocol was immunoSEQ multiplex PCR, while the TCRdb copy is restricted to in-frame clones and leaves out a portion. The repertoire holds 120,000 or so clones, with about 46% as singletons. The TCR originated in a human donor with alopecia areata. The sequenced material came from NKG2D-low CD8+ T cells sorted from blood. V usage is TRBV4-1 and J usage is TRBJ2-1; perhaps TRBD2 as D (6 bases). CDR3 sequence (DNA): TGCGCCAGCAGCCAAGATCCCGGGGGTGAGCAGTTCTTC. Protein product: CASSQDPGGEQFF.